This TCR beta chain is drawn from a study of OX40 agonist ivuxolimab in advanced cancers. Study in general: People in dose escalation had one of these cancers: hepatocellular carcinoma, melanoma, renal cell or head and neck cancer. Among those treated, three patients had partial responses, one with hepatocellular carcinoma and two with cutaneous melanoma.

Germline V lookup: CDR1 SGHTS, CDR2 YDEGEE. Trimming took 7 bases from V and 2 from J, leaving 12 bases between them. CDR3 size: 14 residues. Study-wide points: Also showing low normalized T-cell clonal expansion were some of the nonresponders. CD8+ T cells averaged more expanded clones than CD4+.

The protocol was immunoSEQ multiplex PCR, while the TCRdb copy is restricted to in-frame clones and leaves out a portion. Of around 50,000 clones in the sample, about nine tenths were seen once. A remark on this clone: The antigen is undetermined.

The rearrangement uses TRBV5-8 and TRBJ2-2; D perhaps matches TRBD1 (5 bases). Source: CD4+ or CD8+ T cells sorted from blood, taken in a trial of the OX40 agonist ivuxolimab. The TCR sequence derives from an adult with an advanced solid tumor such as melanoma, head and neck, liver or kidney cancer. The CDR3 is CASGTGPNTGELFF. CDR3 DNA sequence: TGTGCCAGCGGCACAGGACCCAACACCGGGGAGCTGTTTTTT.